This T cell receptor (beta chain) was profiled in a study of cytotoxic CD8 clonotypes in ibrutinib-treated CLL. Regarding this clone: The antigen is unknown.

V gave up 3 bases and J gave up 4 bases, with 9 bases separating them. This CDR3 spans 13 amino acids. Germline CDR1 SNHLY, CDR2 FYNNEI. TCRdb's table, derived via immunoSEQ multiplex PCR, lists solely in-frame clones and lacks some. The sample holds roughly 300,000 clones; 65% to 85% are singletons and the top ten take about 5%. Study-level points and caveats: Sustained-remission and progressing patients' sampling times differed.

The sequence derives from a human donor with chronic lymphocytic leukemia. The sequenced sample was PBMCs, obtained at disease progression, from a patient treated with ibrutinib. The chain has TRBV2 and TRBJ1-2; D not resolved. The CDR3 loop reads CASSEGGIYGYTF. The CDR3 coding sequence is TGTGCCAGCAGTGAGGGTGGAATCTATGGCTACACCTTC.